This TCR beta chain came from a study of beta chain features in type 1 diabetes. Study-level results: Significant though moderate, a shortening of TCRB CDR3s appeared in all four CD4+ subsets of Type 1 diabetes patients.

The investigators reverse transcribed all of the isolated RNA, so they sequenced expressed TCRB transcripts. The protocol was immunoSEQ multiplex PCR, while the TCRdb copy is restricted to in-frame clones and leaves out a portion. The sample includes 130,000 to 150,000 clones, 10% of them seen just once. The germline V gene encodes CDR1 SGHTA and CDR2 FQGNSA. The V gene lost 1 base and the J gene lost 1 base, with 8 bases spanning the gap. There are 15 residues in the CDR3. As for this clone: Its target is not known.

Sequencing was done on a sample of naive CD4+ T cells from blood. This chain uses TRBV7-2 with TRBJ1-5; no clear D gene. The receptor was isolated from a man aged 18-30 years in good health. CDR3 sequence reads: CASSLEGGSNQPQHF. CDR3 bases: TGTGCCAGCAGCTTAGAAGGAGGAAGCAATCAGCCCCAGCATTTT.